This T cell receptor beta chain was documented in a study of OX40 agonist ivuxolimab in advanced cancers. The wider study: Every 2 weeks, patients received ivuxolimab intravenously, dosed at 0.01 to 10 mg/kg. Allowance was made for prior anti-PD-1, anti-PD-L1 or anti-CTLA-4 therapy, and roughly 40% had some.

Autoimmune disease history or systemic immunosuppression barred patients. Germline V lookup: CDR1 LNHNV, CDR2 YYDKDF (reference sequence). Trimming cost V 0 bases and J 0 bases, with 18 bases left between them. The CDR3 sequence is 18 residues long. Produced via immunoSEQ multiplex PCR; TCRdb's table is partial and in-frame only. Among around 55,000 clones listed, approximately 86% were seen once. Sequenced material: CD4+ or CD8+ T cells sorted from blood, taken in a trial of the OX40 agonist ivuxolimab. The sequence derives from an adult with an advanced solid tumor such as melanoma, head and neck, liver or kidney cancer. The chain couples TRBV15 to TRBJ2-7, with D possibly called TRBD1 or TRBD2 (5 bases each). The CDR3 protein is CATSRDLPGTVSSYEQYF. The CDR3 region has the DNA TGTGCCACCAGCAGAGATCTTCCCGGGACGGTGAGCTCCTACGAGCAGTACTTC.